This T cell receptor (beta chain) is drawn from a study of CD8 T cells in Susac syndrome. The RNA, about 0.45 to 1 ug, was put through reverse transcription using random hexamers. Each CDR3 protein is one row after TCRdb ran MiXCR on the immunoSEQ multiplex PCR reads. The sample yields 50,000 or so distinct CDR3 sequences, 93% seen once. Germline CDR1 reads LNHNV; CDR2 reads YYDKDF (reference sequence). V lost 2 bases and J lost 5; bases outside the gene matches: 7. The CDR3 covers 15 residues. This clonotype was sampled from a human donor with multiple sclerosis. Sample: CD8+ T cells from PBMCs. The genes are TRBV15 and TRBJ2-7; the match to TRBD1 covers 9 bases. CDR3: CATSRHRDREHEQYF. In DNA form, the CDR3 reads TGTGCCACCAGCAGACACCGGGACAGGGAACACGAGCAGTACTTC.